A selection of T cell receptor beta chains follows, all from one sample in a study of tumor-infiltrating lymphocytes in primary liver carcinoma. TCRdb ran MiXCR on the multiplex PCR reads and lists one entry per CDR3 protein. The sample shows 190,000 or so distinct CDR3 sequences, 65% of them seen only once. Specimen: peripheral blood. The receptors were sampled from a woman aged 55-70 years with primary liver carcinoma and hepatitis B virus infection. Both conserved end residues are part of each CDR3. A D gene is named only where the DNA matches it firmly. For some rows the clone size is stated as once, few or many, or as a class when expanded; others skip it.

TRBV7-7	-	TRBJ2-7	TRBD1	14	CASSLGTEGDEQCF	TGTGCTAGCAGCTTAGGGACAGAAGGGGACGAGCAGTGCTTC
TRBV7-8	-	TRBJ2-7	-	14	CASSPQGGVYEQYF	TGTGCCAGCAGCCCTCAGGGGGGCGTTTACGAGCAGTACTTC
TRBV28	few	TRBJ2-1	TRBD2	15	CASTRTSSSYNEQFF	TGTGCCAGCACCCGGACTAGCAGTTCCTACAATGAGCAGTTCTTC
TRBV6-1	few	TRBJ2-2	-	14	CASSVNRTTGELFF	TGTGCCAGCAGTGTGAACAGGACAACCGGGGAGCTGTTTTTT
TRBV5-1	-	TRBJ2-7	TRBD1	15	CASSFAGTAIYEQYF	TGCGCCAGCAGCTTCGCCGGGACAGCGATCTACGAGCAGTACTTC
TRBV12-3/TRBV12-4	-	TRBJ2-5	TRBD1	14	CASRQGTELETQYF	TGTGCCAGCAGGCAAGGGACAGAGCTAGAGACCCAATACTTC
TRBV5-4	once	TRBJ2-3	TRBD2	14	CAGSFGTSIDTRYF	TGTGCCGGCAGCTTCGGGACTAGTATTGATACGCGGTATTTT
TRBV4-1	once	TRBJ2-1	-	16	CASSQSEVDSYNEQFF	TGCGCCAGCAGCCAATCGGAAGTGGACTCCTACAATGAGCAGTTCTTT
TRBV21-1	-	TRBJ2-1	-	14	CASSTIPATYGQFF	TGTGCCAGCAGTACGATTCCGGCCACGTACGGGCAGTTCTTC
TRBV6-6	few	TRBJ2-7	-	12	CASSQRDYEQYF	TGTGCCAGCTCTCAAAGAGACTACGAGCAGTACTTC
TRBV29-1	many	TRBJ2-1	-	13	CSGGGQSINEQFF	TGCAGCGGGGGGGGACAGAGCATCAATGAGCAGTTCTTC
TRBV29-1	-	TRBJ1-4	-	12	CSVEATNEKLFF	TGCAGTGTAGAGGCAACTAATGAAAAACTGTTTTTT
TRBV6-1	-	TRBJ1-2	TRBD1	15	CACIRQLAQGMSYTF	TGTGCCTGCATCCGACAGTTGGCACAGGGGATGAGCTACACCTTC
TRBV30	-	TRBJ2-1	-	11	CAWVEYNEQFF	TGTGCCTGGGTGGAATACAATGAGCAGTTCTTC
TRBV5-1	many	TRBJ2-7	TRBD2	15	CASSFSGRTRYEQYF	TGCGCCAGCAGCTTTAGCGGGAGAACTCGATACGAGCAGTACTTC
TRBV11-2	-	TRBJ2-1	-	17	CASCLTAGTNGYNEQFF	TGTGCCAGCTGCTTAACCGCCGGAACTAATGGCTACAATGAGCAGTTCTTC
TRBV5-1	many	TRBJ2-1	TRBD2	15	CASRWIAGGNNEQFF	TGCGCCAGCAGATGGATAGCGGGAGGTAACAATGAGCAGTTCTTC
TRBV12-3/TRBV12-4	many	TRBJ2-2	TRBD2	14	CASRREGNTGELFF	TGTGCCAGCAGGCGGGAGGGGAACACCGGGGAGCTGTTTTTT
TRBV29-1	-	TRBJ2-7	-	12	CSVEEAEYEQYF	TGCAGCGTTGAAGAGGCGGAGTACGAGCAGTACTTC
TRBV5-4	-	TRBJ2-1	-	13	CASSSPDFNEQLF	TGTGCCAGCAGCTCGCCGGATTTCAATGAGCAGCTCTTC
TRBV20-1	-	TRBJ1-3	-	15	CSARVKKNSGNTIYF	TGCAGTGCTAGAGTTAAGAAAAACTCTGGAAACACCATATATTTT
TRBV12-3/TRBV12-4	-	TRBJ2-1	-	11	CVNTPDNEQFF	TGTGTCAACACGCCTGACAATGAGCAGTTCTTC
TRBV11-2	-	TRBJ2-5	-	13	CASSLDVGDREHF	TGTGCCAGCAGCTTAGATGTCGGGGACCGCGAACACTTC
TRBV11-2	-	TRBJ2-3	TRBD2	17	CAISLVSSSGIADTQYF	TGTGCCATCAGCTTAGTGTCGTCTAGCGGGATCGCAGATACGCAGTATTTT
TRBV7-8	few	TRBJ2-3	TRBD2	16	CASSQVAGTFTDTQYF	TGTGCCAGCAGCCAAGTAGCGGGAACCTTCACAGATACGCAGTATTTT
TRBV10-1	few	TRBJ2-7	-	14	CASSEGRGLYEQYF	TGCGCCAGCAGTGAGGGCAGGGGCTTGTACGAGCAGTACTTC
TRBV4-1	-	TRBJ2-5	TRBD2	17	CASSQGGLEGLQEARYF	TGCGCCAGCAGCCAAGGGGGACTAGAGGGGCTACAAGAGGCCCGGTACTTC
TRBV5-4	-	TRBJ2-3	TRBD2	16	CASSETSGRTTDTRYF	TGTGCCAGCTCCGAGACTAGCGGGAGGACCACAGATACGCGGTATTTT
TRBV4-1	-	TRBJ2-3	TRBD1	16	CASSQGRGRGRDTQYF	TGCGCCAGCAGCCAAGGGCGTGGCAGGGGGCGAGATACGCAGTATTTT
TRBV12-3/TRBV12-4	-	TRBJ2-6	TRBD2	18	CASTPLGRGGSGANVLTF	TGTGCCAGCACTCCCCTGGGGAGGGGCGGCTCTGGGGCCAACGTCCTGACTTTC
TRBV7-8	few	TRBJ1-5	TRBD1	16	CASSLEAGGYGGPQHF	TGTGCCAGCAGCTTAGAGGCAGGGGGCTATGGAGGGCCCCAGCATTTT
TRBV30	-	TRBJ1-5	-	13	CAWSSDSYQPQHF	TGTGCCTGGAGTAGCGACAGTTATCAGCCCCAGCATTTT
TRBV11-1	-	TRBJ1-5	-	13	CASSLGLEQPQHF	TGTGCCAGCAGCTTAGGGTTGGAACAGCCCCAGCATTTT
TRBV14	many	TRBJ1-5	-	13	CASSQERGQPQHF	TGTGCCAGCAGCCAAGAAAGGGGTCAGCCCCAGCATTTT
TRBV4-1	few	TRBJ1-3	-	17	CASSQGVAGRLGNTIYF	TGCGCCAGCAGCCAAGGTGTGGCGGGACGGCTCGGAAACACCATATATTTT
TRBV11-1	once	TRBJ2-7	TRBD1	15	CTSSSKGQGAYKQYF	TGTACCAGCAGCTCTAAGGGACAGGGGGCCTACAAGCAGTACTTC
TRBV11-3	many	TRBJ2-1	-	13	CASSLRVTNEQFF	TGTGCCAGCAGCTTACGAGTAACCAATGAGCAGTTCTTC
TRBV11-1	-	TRBJ2-7	-	14	CASSPRNRLYEQHF	TGTGCCAGCAGCCCCCGGAACCGCTTATACGAGCAGCACTTC
TRBV28	once	TRBJ1-5	-	13	CASSLALHQPQPF	TGTGCCAGCAGCCTGGCCCTTCATCAGCCCCAGCCTTTT
TRBV11-2	-	TRBJ1-6	TRBD1	14	CASSATGGNSPLHF	TGTGCCAGCAGCGCGACAGGGGGTAATTCACCACTCCACTTT
TRBV30	-	TRBJ2-3	-	14	CAWSSPSATDTQYF	TGTGCCTGGAGTAGCCCCAGTGCCACAGATACGCAGTATTTT
TRBV20-1	-	TRBJ2-3	TRBD2	14	CSASGGPFTDTQYF	TGTAGTGCTAGCGGGGGACCCTTCACAGATACGCAGTATTTT
TRBV24-1	-	TRBJ2-1	-	16	CATSDPGRRGYNEQFF	TGTGCCACCAGTGACCCGGGTAGGCGGGGCTACAATGAGCAGTTCTTC
TRBV14	few	TRBJ2-7	-	13	CASSQATFYEQYF	TGTGCCAGCAGCCAAGCTACTTTCTACGAGCAGTACTTC